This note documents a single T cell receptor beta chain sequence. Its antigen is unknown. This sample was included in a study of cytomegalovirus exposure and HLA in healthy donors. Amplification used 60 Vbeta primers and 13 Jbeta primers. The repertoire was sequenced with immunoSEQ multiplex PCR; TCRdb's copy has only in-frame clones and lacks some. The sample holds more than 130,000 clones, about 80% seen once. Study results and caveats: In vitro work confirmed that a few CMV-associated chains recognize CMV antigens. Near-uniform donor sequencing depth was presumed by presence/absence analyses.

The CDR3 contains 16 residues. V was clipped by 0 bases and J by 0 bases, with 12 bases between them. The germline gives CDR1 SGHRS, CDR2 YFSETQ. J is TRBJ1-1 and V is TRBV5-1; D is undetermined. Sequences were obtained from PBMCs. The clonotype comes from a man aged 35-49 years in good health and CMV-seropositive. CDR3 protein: CASSLDPAGLNTEAFF. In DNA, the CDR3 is TGCGCCAGCAGCTTGGATCCCGCCGGGTTGAACACTGAAGCTTTCTTT.